Below, one TCR beta chain is given with its context. Its antigen is not known. The junction departs from germline at one end; a sequencing error may be responsible. The CDR3 covers 12 residues. This sample stems from a study of post-analysis software for immune sequencing data. Study information: Secondary progressive, relapsing-remitting and progressive-relapsing multiple sclerosis were among the included disease courses.

Whole-study findings and limits: Same-batch preparations were strongly co-clustered by F measure. Significantly lower normalized Chao1 diversity was found in patients with multiple sclerosis relative to controls. Included in a set of about five TRBV segments more frequent in patients than controls were TRBV5-6, TRBV5-1 and TRBV20-1.

Unique molecular identifiers were built into the TCR beta cDNA libraries. Some 500,000 cDNA molecules were obtained from around 1 to 9.1 million T cells. TCRdb re-derived calls from the PCR reads in MiXCR, one entry per CDR3 protein. Here the sample spans approximately 690,000 distinct CDR3 sequences, approximately 60% being singletons. The origin of this receptor is a girl aged 2 to 9 with multiple sclerosis. The V and J genes are TRBV12-3 or TRBV12-4 and TRBJ2-7; no clear D. The sequenced sample consisted of blood. The DNA of the CDR3 is TGTGCCAGCAGCTTAGAGCCCCTCGAGCAGTACTTC. Residues: CASSLEPLEQYF.